This T cell receptor beta chain emerged from a study of blood T cell repertoires in COVID-19. Study details: Italy, Spain and the United States were the sources of the convalescent and acute COVID-19 samples. PBMCs, B-cell-depleted T cells, or T cells provided the cDNA or gDNA that made up the material.

The CDR3 length is 16 residues. V lost 2 bases, J lost 6 bases, and 11 bases stayed unmatched. Looked up from germline, CDR1 is LGHDT and CDR2 is YNNKEL (reference sequence). Using immunoSEQ multiplex PCR, the repertoire was profiled, and TCRdb retains in-frame clones only, with some absent. The repertoire has around 290,000 clones, less than 90% of them found once; the top ten carry over 10%. The V call is TRBV3-1 (or the pseudogene TRBV3-2), the J call TRBJ2-3; TRBD1 matches 7 bases. The receptor's source is a woman between 65 and 79 years old with COVID-19, enrolled during active disease. The sample consisted of peripheral blood. The CDR3 loop is CASSQFRTGGRDTQYF. DNA for the CDR3: TGTGCCAGCAGCCAATTCCGGACAGGTGGTAGGGATACGCAGTATTTT.